The rows below give T cell receptor beta chains drawn from one sample of a study of CD8+ T cells in alopecia areata. TCRdb keeps only in-frame clones here, not all; method: immunoSEQ multiplex PCR. The sample consists of approximately 220,000 clones, around two fifths of them appearing once. Sequencing was performed on CD4+ T cells sorted from blood, taken around week 34, from a patient treated with tofacitinib. The receptor set was obtained from a human donor with alopecia areata. The CDR3 runs from the conserved cysteine through the conserved F or W. Each record gives: clone size, J gene, V gene, D gene, CDR3 DNA, CDR3 protein. A D gene is named only where the DNA matches it firmly. The size field is filled for only some rows; it gives once, few, many or a size class.

>.|TRBJ2-3|TRBV12-5|.
TGTGCTAGTGGTTCTCCTGGGCGGGATACGCAGTATTTT
CASGSPGRDTQYF
>.|TRBJ2-1|TRBV30|.
TGTGCCTGGAGAAGAACCGGGACCCCGAGTGATGAGCAGTTCTTC
CAWRRTGTPSDEQFF
>.|TRBJ1-2|TRBV4-2|.
TGTGCCAGCAGCCCAAGGAAGGGTGGCTACACCTTC
CASSPRKGGYTF
>.|TRBJ2-7|TRBV30|.
TGTGCCTGGAGTGTACACTCGGGAACCGAGCAGTACTTC
CAWSVHSGTEQYF
>.|TRBJ2-5|TRBV7-2|.
TGTGCCAGCAGCTTAAGACTAATACAATACCAAGAGACCCAGTACTTC
CASSLRLIQYQETQYF
>few|TRBJ1-2|TRBV2|.
TGTGCCAGCAGTGATCAGGGGCTTAAGAGCGGCGGCTACACCTTC
CASSDQGLKSGGYTF
>.|TRBJ2-3|TRBV28|.
TGTGCCAGCAGTGGCCGGAGGGTCCTCCGCACAGATACGCAGTATTTT
CASSGRRVLRTDTQYF
>.|TRBJ1-2|TRBV2|.
TGTGCCAGCAGGAACTATGGCTACACCTTC
CASRNYGYTF
>.|TRBJ1-1|TRBV29-1|.
TGCAGCGTAGGGGACGTCCGAACCGAAGCTTTCTTT
CSVGDVRTEAFF
>.|TRBJ1-1|TRBV5-1|TRBD1
TGCGCCAGCAGCGAGACAGGGGGCCAGGCTGAAGCTTTCTTT
CASSETGGQAEAFF
>.|TRBJ2-5|TRBV18|.
TGTGCCAGCTCACCAGGGGGTCTCTCCCCCTTGACGGAGACCCAGTACTTC
CASSPGGLSPLTETQYF
>few|TRBJ2-1|TRBV5-4|TRBD2
TGTGCCAGCACCCCCGGCGGGACTACCCCGGATGAGCAGTTCTTC
CASTPGGTTPDEQFF
>.|TRBJ1-1|TRBV6-5|.
TGTGCCAGCAGCTCTTCAGCGAACACTGAAGCTTTCTTT
CASSSSANTEAFF
>few|TRBJ1-1|TRBV2|TRBD1
TGTGCCAGCGGGGGACAGAGTAACACTGAAGCTTTCTTT
CASGGQSNTEAFF
>few|TRBJ1-3|TRBV29-1|.
TGCAGCGTTGAAGATGGCTGGAGTAAGTCTGGAAACACCATATATTTT
CSVEDGWSKSGNTIYF
>.|TRBJ2-5|TRBV5-1|TRBD2
TGCGCCAGCAGGACTAGCGGGAATCAGGGGACCCAGTACTTC
CASRTSGNQGTQYF
>.|TRBJ2-7|TRBV7-9|TRBD1
TGTGCCAGCAGCCTAAACGTGGACAGGGTATCCTACGAGCAGTACTTC
CASSLNVDRVSYEQYF
>.|TRBJ2-1|TRBV5-1|.
TGCGCCAGCAGGGTAGGAGGGGGCTCCTACAATGAGCAGTTCTTC
CASRVGGGSYNEQFF
>few|TRBJ2-7|TRBV5-5|TRBD2
TGTGCCAGCAGCTTCAGTACTAGCGGGAGAGCGTACGAGCAGTACTTC
CASSFSTSGRAYEQYF
>few|TRBJ2-7|TRBV2|.
TGTGCCAGCAGCCCAACGACATTCAGCTCCTACGAGCAGTACTTC
CASSPTTFSSYEQYF
>.|TRBJ1-2|TRBV7-3|TRBD1
TGTGCCAGCAGCTTGGGCCCAGGACAGGGACAGGGCGGCTACACCTTC
CASSLGPGQGQGGYTF
>.|TRBJ1-5|TRBV2|.
TGTGCCAGCAGAGTACACGGTTCATCCCAGCATTTT
CASRVHGSSQHF
>.|TRBJ1-5|TRBV5-6|.
TGTGCCAGCAGCTTGTTTAGGCCTCGGGCCAATCAGCCCCAGCATTTT
CASSLFRPRANQPQHF
>.|TRBJ2-3|TRBV6-5|.
TGTGCCAGCAGCCCCTCTCTCTCGAATACGCAGTATTTT
CASSPSLSNTQYF
>.|TRBJ1-4|TRBV5-1|.
TGCGCCAGCAGCGAATCTTCAACTAATGAAAAACTGTTTTTT
CASSESSTNEKLFF
>.|TRBJ2-5|TRBV2|.
TGTGCCAGCAGTGATTTGGAGGTTACAGAGACCCAGTACTTC
CASSDLEVTETQYF
>few|TRBJ1-1|TRBV29-1|.
TGCAGCGTCCTCGTAGGGGGGAGGACTGAAGCTTTCTTT
CSVLVGGRTEAFF
>.|TRBJ2-7|TRBV30|.
TGTGCCTGGAGTGCAAGACACGAGCAGTACTTC
CAWSARHEQYF
>.|TRBJ2-5|TRBV7-2|TRBD2
TGTGCCAGCAGCTTAGCGGGAGGGATTCAAGAGACCCAGTACTTC
CASSLAGGIQETQYF
>many|TRBJ2-1|TRBV11-2|.
TGTGCCAGCAGCCCGATTTTCGGTGGGGGGGCCCATGAGCAGTTCTTC
CASSPIFGGGAHEQFF
>.|TRBJ1-5|TRBV21-1|.
TGTGCCAGCAGCCTCCGGGACAGGGAAGTTCAGCCCCAGCATTTT
CASSLRDREVQPQHF
>.|TRBJ1-1|TRBV27|.
TGTGCCAGCGGACCGGGGGGGAGTGACACTGAAGCTTTCTTT
CASGPGGSDTEAFF
>few|TRBJ2-6|TRBV5-1|.
TGCGCCAGCAGCTTGATGCCGGATGGGGCCAACGTCCTGACTTTC
CASSLMPDGANVLTF
>few|TRBJ1-2|TRBV5-1|.
TGCGCCAGCAGCCTATCGACGGACCCTAACTATGGCTACACCTTC
CASSLSTDPNYGYTF
>few|TRBJ1-1|TRBV6-6|.
TGTGCCAGCAGTTACGTCAGACGGATGAACACTGAAGCTTTCTTT
CASSYVRRMNTEAFF
>few|TRBJ2-3|TRBV4-1|TRBD2
TGCGCCAGCAGCTACCCCGGGACTAGCGTCCCAGATACGCAGTATTTT
CASSYPGTSVPDTQYF
>.|TRBJ2-7|TRBV29-1|.
TGCAGCGTCGGGGATGGCATGGGCGAGCAGTACTTC
CSVGDGMGEQYF